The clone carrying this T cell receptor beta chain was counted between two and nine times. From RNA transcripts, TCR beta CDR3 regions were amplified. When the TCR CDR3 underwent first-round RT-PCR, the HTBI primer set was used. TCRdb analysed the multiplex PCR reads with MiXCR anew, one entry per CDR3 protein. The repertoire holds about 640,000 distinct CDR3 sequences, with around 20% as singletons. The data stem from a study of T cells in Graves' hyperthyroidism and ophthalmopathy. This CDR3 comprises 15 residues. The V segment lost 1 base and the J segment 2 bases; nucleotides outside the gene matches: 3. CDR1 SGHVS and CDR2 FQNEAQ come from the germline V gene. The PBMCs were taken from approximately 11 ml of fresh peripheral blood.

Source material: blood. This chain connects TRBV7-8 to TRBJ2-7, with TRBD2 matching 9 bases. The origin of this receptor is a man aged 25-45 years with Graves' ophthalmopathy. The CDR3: CASSLEGTSTYEQYF. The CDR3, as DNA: TGTGCCAGCAGCTTAGAGGGGACTAGCACCTACGAGCAGTACTTC.